These T cell receptor beta chains were read from a single sample in a study of T-cell reconstitution after alpha-beta-depleted transplantation in children. Each CDR3 protein gets one entry after TCRdb re-called the PCR reads with MiXCR. The sample includes about 210,000 distinct CDR3 sequences, approximately 15% of them seen just once. Sequencing used PBMCs, mostly from graft donor cells, obtained 360 days after TCRalphabeta/CD19-depleted stem cell transplant. These receptors originate from a male patient aged 2-10 years who had a stem cell transplant for acute lymphoblastic leukemia, so the T cells may come from the graft donor. The CDR3 runs from the conserved cysteine through the conserved F or W. Each record gives: V gene, D gene, clone size, J gene, CDR3 protein, CDR3 DNA. The D gene is left open where the match is weak. The size of a clone is reported for some rows only, either as once, few or many, or as a class for expanded clones.

V gene: TRBV7-2; D gene: TRBD1; clone size: .; J gene: TRBJ2-7; CDR3 protein: CASAGPRDRDYEQYF; CDR3 DNA: TGTGCCAGCGCAGGCCCCCGGGACAGAGACTACGAGCAGTACTTC
V gene: TRBV11-2; D gene: .; clone size: .; J gene: TRBJ2-4; CDR3 protein: CASRRGLAKNIQYF; CDR3 DNA: TGTGCCAGCAGACGTGGACTAGCCAAAAACATTCAGTACTTC
V gene: TRBV11-2; D gene: TRBD2; clone size: .; J gene: TRBJ2-3; CDR3 protein: CASSLDGVGGGAYTQYF; CDR3 DNA: TGTGCCAGCAGCTTAGATGGGGTTGGCGGGGGGGCATATACGCAGTATTTT
V gene: TRBV27; D gene: .; clone size: few; J gene: TRBJ2-3; CDR3 protein: CASSNKTRPGTDTQYF; CDR3 DNA: TGTGCCAGCAGCAACAAGACCCGTCCTGGCACAGATACGCAGTATTTT
V gene: TRBV12-3/TRBV12-4; D gene: .; clone size: .; J gene: TRBJ2-7; CDR3 protein: CASSFGTVGVYEQYF; CDR3 DNA: TGTGCCAGCAGTTTTGGTACAGTCGGAGTCTACGAGCAGTACTTC
V gene: TRBV18; D gene: .; clone size: .; J gene: TRBJ1-1; CDR3 protein: CASSPPWGGRDTEAFF; CDR3 DNA: TGTGCCAGCTCACCACCATGGGGGGGTAGAGACACTGAAGCTTTCTTT
V gene: TRBV12-3/TRBV12-4; D gene: TRBD2; clone size: few; J gene: TRBJ2-1; CDR3 protein: CASSLSGRASEFF; CDR3 DNA: TGTGCCAGCAGTTTGAGCGGGAGGGCCTCGGAGTTCTTC
V gene: TRBV9; D gene: .; clone size: .; J gene: TRBJ1-5; CDR3 protein: CASSPQPGGNQPQHF; CDR3 DNA: TGTGCCAGCAGCCCCCAACCGGGTGGGAATCAGCCCCAGCATTTT
V gene: TRBV12-3/TRBV12-4; D gene: .; clone size: .; J gene: TRBJ2-5; CDR3 protein: CASSAWEGGRQETQYF; CDR3 DNA: TGTGCCAGCAGCGCCTGGGAGGGGGGAAGGCAAGAGACCCAGTACTTC
V gene: TRBV15; D gene: .; clone size: few; J gene: TRBJ2-3; CDR3 protein: CATSRDDTDTQYF; CDR3 DNA: TGTGCCACCAGCAGAGACGACACAGATACGCAGTATTTT
V gene: TRBV29-1; D gene: TRBD1; clone size: few; J gene: TRBJ2-7; CDR3 protein: CSVVGQGPPYEQYF; CDR3 DNA: TGCAGCGTTGTGGGACAGGGTCCCCCCTACGAGCAGTACTTC
V gene: TRBV29-1; D gene: .; clone size: few; J gene: TRBJ1-1; CDR3 protein: CSVAKDQGTEAFF; CDR3 DNA: TGCAGCGTCGCGAAAGATCAGGGCACTGAAGCTTTCTTT
V gene: TRBV7-2; D gene: TRBD2; clone size: .; J gene: TRBJ2-1; CDR3 protein: CASSFVSSGGASNEQFF; CDR3 DNA: TGTGCCAGCAGCTTCGTTTCTAGCGGGGGGGCGAGTAATGAGCAGTTCTTC
V gene: TRBV20-1; D gene: .; clone size: few; J gene: TRBJ2-5; CDR3 protein: CSASSGQFQETQYF; CDR3 DNA: TGCAGTGCTAGCTCCGGACAGTTCCAAGAGACCCAGTACTTC
V gene: TRBV9; D gene: .; clone size: few; J gene: TRBJ2-7; CDR3 protein: CASSVAPRGRSYEQYF; CDR3 DNA: TGTGCCAGCAGCGTAGCCCCCAGGGGCAGATCCTACGAGCAGTACTTC
V gene: TRBV12-3/TRBV12-4; D gene: TRBD1; clone size: .; J gene: TRBJ1-5; CDR3 protein: CASRGTGGLQPQHF; CDR3 DNA: TGTGCCAGCAGAGGGACAGGTGGGCTTCAGCCCCAGCATTTT
V gene: TRBV6-1; D gene: .; clone size: .; J gene: TRBJ2-7; CDR3 protein: CASSGADGTLTYEQYF; CDR3 DNA: TGTGCCAGCAGTGGAGCGGACGGAACACTTACCTACGAGCAGTACTTC
V gene: TRBV12-3/TRBV12-4; D gene: .; clone size: .; J gene: TRBJ2-1; CDR3 protein: CASSSTLTDYYAFF; CDR3 DNA: TGTGCCAGCAGTTCTACCCTTACGGACTATTACGCCTTCTTC
V gene: TRBV5-6; D gene: .; clone size: .; J gene: TRBJ1-1; CDR3 protein: CASSGRVGLEAFF; CDR3 DNA: TGTGCCAGCAGCGGAAGGGTAGGGCTGGAAGCTTTCTTT
V gene: TRBV9; D gene: .; clone size: few; J gene: TRBJ2-1; CDR3 protein: CASSAGPGVNEQFF; CDR3 DNA: TGTGCCAGCAGCGCCGGTCCGGGGGTCAATGAGCAGTTCTTC
V gene: TRBV20-1; D gene: TRBD2; clone size: few; J gene: TRBJ2-1; CDR3 protein: CSAIPTSGGYNEQFF; CDR3 DNA: TGCAGTGCTATACCGACTAGCGGGGGGTACAATGAGCAGTTCTTC
V gene: TRBV5-1; D gene: .; clone size: .; J gene: TRBJ2-2; CDR3 protein: CASRHDPGRNTGELFF; CDR3 DNA: TGCGCCAGCAGACATGATCCAGGGCGGAACACCGGGGAGCTGTTTTTT